A single sample gave rise to the 18 T cell receptor beta chains below, sequenced in a study of shared clonotypes between healthy human individuals (dated by TCRdb to the early 2020s). The library was generated by the immunoSEQ multiplex PCR assay. Imported from immuneACCESS, the table was reduced by TCRdb to in-frame sequences with V and J called. These copies leave out some clones; in studies compared against another copy, an unresolved V gene accounts for under half, and the cause of the remainder is not known. The sample table contains around 580,000 clones; only one count was recorded for 95% to 98% of them. The ten largest clones take up more than 0.3% of the sample. CD8 naive samples were obtained by positive selection for CCR7 among CD45RO-negative cells, yielding a CD45RA+CCR7+ population from which TemRA cells were excluded. The sequenced material came from naive CD8+ T cells sorted from blood. The cell subset or site label, as the study defines it: CD45RA+CCR7+. Receptors were obtained from a man aged 30 to 39 in good health.

This chain joins TRBV19 and TRBJ1-3, with a possible D match to TRBD1 (5 bases). Germline V gene lookup returns CDR1 LNHDA and CDR2 SQIVND (reference sequence). There are 15 residues in the CDR3. V was cut by 7 bases and J by 1 base, with 14 bases left in between. As DNA, the CDR3 is TGTGCCAGTACATTCCCGGGGCTATCTGGAAACACCATATATTTT. Amino acids: CASTFPGLSGNTIYF.

V usage is TRBV2 and J usage is TRBJ2-1; D might be TRBD1 (6 bases). The ends were cut back, 5 bases at V and 0 bases at J, with 11 bases in the middle. There are 15 residues in the CDR3. CDR1 is SNHLY, CDR2 FYNNEI, per germline. The CDR3 nucleotides read TGTGCCAGCAGTACAGGGACCAGCTCCTACAATGAGCAGTTCTTC. Translated: CASSTGTSSYNEQFF.

The chain uses TRBV14 and TRBJ2-1; 7 bases match TRBD2. V lost 1 base, J lost 5 bases, and 5 bases stayed unmatched. Germline assignment: CDR1 SGHDN and CDR2 FVKESK. There are 15 residues in the CDR3. CDR3 region: CASSQVAGVHNEQFF. The CDR3 nucleotides are TGTGCCAGCAGCCAAGTGGCGGGAGTTCACAATGAGCAGTTCTTC.

The V call is TRBV28, the J call TRBJ1-5, with 7 positions matching TRBD1. Germline V gene lookup returns CDR1 MDHEN and CDR2 SYDVKM. J lost 0 bases, V lost 4 bases, and 12 bases had no gene match. The CDR3 consists of 18 residues. CDR3 loop: CASSSGQVLAYSNQPQHF. The CDR3 DNA is TGTGCCAGCAGTTCTGGACAGGTTCTCGCCTATAGCAATCAGCCCCAGCATTTT.

The rearrangement uses TRBV9 and TRBJ2-5, with 16 nucleotides matching TRBD2. Germline V CDR1 and CDR2: SGDLS, YYNGEE. V lost 3 bases to trimming and J lost 5 bases; unmatched junction nucleotides: 7. The CDR3 totals 17 residues. This chain's CDR3 is CASSAGTSGRARETQYF. Written as DNA, the CDR3 is TGTGCCAGCAGCGCTGGGACTAGCGGGAGGGCCAGGGAGACCCAGTACTTC.

The chain uses TRBV2 and TRBJ2-1, with D perhaps assigned TRBD1 or TRBD2 (5 bases each). Germline V gene lookup returns CDR1 SNHLY and CDR2 FYNNEI. Trimming cost V 10 bases and J 6 bases, with 19 bases left between them. CDR3 length: 14 residues. The CDR3 nucleotides are TGTGCCACCCCGCACGGGACCGGAGGCAATGAGCAGTTCTTC. It specifies CATPHGTGGNEQFF. Complete variable domain (other parts from reference TRBV2 and TRBJ2-1): EPEVTQTPSHQVTQMGQEVILRCVPISNHLYFYWYRQILGQKVEFLVSFYNNEISEKSEIFDDQFSVERPDGSNFTLKIRSTKLEDSAMYFCATPHGTGGNEQFFGPGTRLTVL.

V is TRBV5-1 and J is TRBJ2-5; D gene unclear. V shed 9 bases and J shed 5 bases, with 5 bases lying between them. Germline lookup yields CDR1 SGHRS and CDR2 YFSETQ. This CDR3 is 9 amino acids long. The CDR3 sequence: CATRETQYF. CDR3 bases: TGCGCCACCCGGGAGACCCAGTACTTC.

This rearrangement joins TRBV5-8 to TRBJ2-1; the match to TRBD1 covers 8 bases. The V and J ends lost 4 bases and 0 bases, in that order; junction bases with no gene match: 9. Germline-derived CDR1 and CDR2 are SGHTS and YDEGEE. The CDR3 is 17 residues long. CDR3 nucleotide sequence: TGTGCCAGCAGCCTACATTCCGGGACAGGCTCCTACAATGAGCAGTTCTTC. Residues: CASSLHSGTGSYNEQFF.

CDR3 in amino acids: CASTPGGQPYYEQYF. In nucleotides, the CDR3 is TGTGCCAGTACCCCCGGTGGACAGCCCTACTACGAGCAGTACTTC. The J gene is TRBJ2-7, the V gene TRBV19; a weak D match, TRBD1 (6 bases). The germline CDR1 and CDR2 sequences are LNHDA and SQIVND (reference sequence). V was trimmed by 7 bases and J by 3 bases, leaving 19 bases between them. The CDR3 has 15 residues.

This clone was seen just once. V gene TRBV18 combines with J gene TRBJ1-5; TRBD1 is a possible D gene (6 bases). The germline CDR1 and CDR2 sequences are KGHSH and LQKENI. V was shortened by 2 bases and J by 6 bases, with 17 bases between the two germline ends. The CDR3 runs 16 residues. The CDR3 loop is CASSPAGTNRGQPQHF. In DNA form, the CDR3 reads TGTGCCAGCTCACCAGCGGGGACAAATAGGGGTCAGCCCCAGCATTTT.

This chain joins TRBV7-6 and TRBJ2-2; TRBD1 might be the D (5 bases). This CDR3 comprises 16 residues. Looked up from germline, CDR1 is SGHVS and CDR2 is FNYEAQ. Trimming pared 1 base from V and 6 bases from J, leaving 15 bases between. CDR3 nucleotide sequence: TGTGCCAGCAGCTTAGTTCGAGACAGAGGTCCCGGGGAGCTGTTTTTT. Its protein product is CASSLVRDRGPGELFF.

The chain links TRBV28 to TRBJ2-5; 10 positions agree with TRBD2. V was clipped by 2 bases and J by 5 bases; unmatched bases: 5. Germline V gives CDR1 MDHEN, CDR2 SYDVKM. The length of the CDR3 is 15 residues. The CDR3 DNA sequence: TGTGCCAGCAGTTTACTAGCGGGAGACATGGAGACCCAGTACTTC. This gives the protein CASSLLAGDMETQYF.

The chain has TRBV5-6 and TRBJ1-2; TRBD1 aligns across 7 bases. The CDR3 is made up of 19 amino acids. CDR1 is SGHDT, CDR2 YYEEEE, per germline. The V and J ends lost 4 bases and 1 base, in that order; junction bases with no gene match: 19. This chain's CDR3 is CASSPLFTRGVILNYGYTF. The CDR3 bases are TGTGCCAGCAGCCCACTTTTCACCAGGGGGGTTATACTTAACTATGGCTACACCTTC.

This chain joins TRBV29-1 and TRBJ1-1, with 8 bases that match TRBD1. Germline V CDR1 and CDR2: SQVTM, ANQGSEA. This CDR3 contains 14 residues. The junction had 14 bases not matched to a gene; V was cut back by 7 bases and J by 7 bases. This CDR3 reads CSAVGAGGIIEAFF. CDR3 DNA: TGCAGCGCCGTGGGGGCAGGGGGCATTATTGAAGCTTTCTTT.

The chain is built from TRBV9 and TRBJ2-2, with 10 bases matching TRBD1. CDR1 is SGDLS and CDR2 is YYNGEE in the germline V gene. Trimming took 4 bases from V and 5 from J; bases not matched to a gene: 2. CDR3 length equals 14 residues. The CDR3 DNA follows: TGTGCCAGCAGCCCGGACAGGGGGACCGGGGAGCTGTTTTTT. It codes for CASSPDRGTGELFF.

The rearrangement joins TRBV6-6 to TRBJ2-2; 7 nucleotides agree with TRBD2. Germline CDR1 reads MNHNY; CDR2 reads SVGAGI (reference sequence). This CDR3 is 15 amino acids long. J gave up 1 base and V 4 bases, and 3 bases lay outside the gene matches. CDR3 nucleotides: TGTGCCAGCAGTTGGGCTAGCGGGAACACCGGGGAGCTGTTTTTT. Its protein product is CASSWASGNTGELFF.

The J gene is TRBJ2-7, the V gene TRBV29-1; D is tentatively TRBD1 or TRBD2 (5 bases each). Per germline, CDR1 SQVTM and CDR2 ANQGSEA. V shed 1 base and J shed 3 bases, with 13 bases lying between them. This CDR3 is 14 amino acids long. The CDR3 coding sequence is TGCAGCGTTGAAGCCCCAGGGACCTACTACGAGCAGTACTTC. Its translation is CSVEAPGTYYEQYF.

V and J are TRBV6-5 and TRBJ2-3; D is unclear. V was trimmed by 2 bases and J by 0 bases, leaving 12 bases between them. The CDR3 consists of 16 residues. Per the germline V gene, CDR1 is MNHEY and CDR2 is SVGAGI. CDR3 DNA: TGTGCCAGCAGTTACAAAGTGCCTACTAGCACAGATACGCAGTATTTT. Its protein is CASSYKVPTSTDTQYF.